These T cell receptor beta chains were read from a single sample in a study of blood T cell repertoires in COVID-19. TCRdb keeps only in-frame clones here, not all; method: immunoSEQ multiplex PCR. In the table there are some 250,000 clones, roughly 87% of which are singletons. The sample comprised peripheral blood. These receptors were collected from a human donor in a cohort sampled during active COVID-19. CDR3s include the opening cysteine and the closing phenylalanine or tryptophan. Each record gives: CDR3 DNA, CDR3 protein, V gene, clone size, J gene, D gene. D genes are given only for firm matches. Clone size is stated in some rows and not others, as once, few, many or a class when expanded.

TGTGCCAGCAGCTTAGATTTGGCCCTCTCCTACGAGCAGTACTTC	CASSLDLALSYEQYF	TRBV7-8	NA	TRBJ2-7	NA
TGTGCCAGCAGTTACTCGTGGCAGCGGCAAGAGACCCAGTACTTC	CASSYSWQRQETQYF	TRBV6-5	NA	TRBJ2-5	NA
TGTGCCAGCAGCGCCGGGACAGGGGGCTACGAGCAGTACTTC	CASSAGTGGYEQYF	TRBV9	NA	TRBJ2-7	TRBD1
TGTGCCATCAGTGAGTGGGGGCCCAAGACTAACTATGGCTACACCTTC	CAISEWGPKTNYGYTF	TRBV10-3	NA	TRBJ1-2	NA
TGTGCCAGTAGTATTTACAGGAGTGAAGCTTTCTTT	CASSIYRSEAFF	TRBV19	NA	TRBJ1-1	NA
TGTGCCAGCAGCGAAACAGGGGGCGAGCAGTACTTC	CASSETGGEQYF	TRBV7-9	NA	TRBJ2-7	TRBD1
TGTGCCAGCAGCCACGCGGAGACCCAGTACTTC	CASSHAETQYF	TRBV7-9	NA	TRBJ2-5	NA
TGTGCCAGCAGCGTAGGAGCGGAGACCCAGTACTTC	CASSVGAETQYF	TRBV9	NA	TRBJ2-5	NA
TGCGCCAGCAGCTTGAGCAGGGGGGAAAAACTGTTTTTT	CASSLSRGEKLFF	TRBV5-1	NA	TRBJ1-4	TRBD1
TGTGCCAGCGGATTATGGGACACTCACTCCTACGAGCAGTACTTC	CASGLWDTHSYEQYF	TRBV7-9	NA	TRBJ2-7	NA
TGTGCCAGCAGCCCCTGGGCCAGCGGAGATACGCAGTATTTT	CASSPWASGDTQYF	TRBV7-6	once	TRBJ2-3	NA
TGCAGTGAGGGGCCGATCTACGAGCAGTACTTC	CSEGPIYEQYF	TRBV20-1	NA	TRBJ2-7	NA
TGTGCCAGTAGTTCAAGCTACGGGACAGGCAATAACTATGGCTACACCTTC	CASSSSYGTGNNYGYTF	TRBV19	NA	TRBJ1-2	TRBD1
TGTGCCAGCAGTAAAGCAGGTTACGAGCAGTACTTC	CASSKAGYEQYF	TRBV9	NA	TRBJ2-7	NA
TGCGCCAGCAGCCAAGCAGAGGGGGCGAATACGCAGTATTTT	CASSQAEGANTQYF	TRBV4-3	NA	TRBJ2-3	TRBD1
TGTGCCAGCAGCTTGCGAGCAGGGGGGAACGAGCAGTACTTC	CASSLRAGGNEQYF	TRBV5-8	NA	TRBJ2-7	NA
TGTGCCAGCAGTTACTCTGGACAGAACGAGCAGTACTTC	CASSYSGQNEQYF	TRBV6-2/TRBV6-3	once	TRBJ2-7	NA
TGTGCCAGCAGTTACTCGGGGACAGGACCCGAGCAGTACTTC	CASSYSGTGPEQYF	TRBV6-2/TRBV6-3	NA	TRBJ2-7	TRBD1
TGTGCCAGCAGACGGGGGGGGACTGAAGCTTTCTTT	CASRRGGTEAFF	TRBV5-4	NA	TRBJ1-1	NA
TGTGCCAGCAGTTTGAGCTCGGGACAGAACACAGATACGCAGTATTTT	CASSLSSGQNTDTQYF	TRBV28	once	TRBJ2-3	TRBD1
TGTGCCAGCAGCGCAATTCCTTCTAGTCGCAGGGTAGGTCAGCCCCAGCATTTT	CASSAIPSSRRVGQPQHF	TRBV9	NA	TRBJ1-5	NA
TGTGCCAGCAGCGTTGGACTAGCGGGGGATTCCTACGAGCAGTACTTC	CASSVGLAGDSYEQYF	TRBV9	once	TRBJ2-7	TRBD2
TGTGCCAGCTCACCACTTAGGGACATCCAAGAGACCCAGTACTTC	CASSPLRDIQETQYF	TRBV18	once	TRBJ2-5	NA
TGTGCCAGCAGCCTCAGTGGACAGGGGAACTACGAGCAGTACTTC	CASSLSGQGNYEQYF	TRBV28	NA	TRBJ2-7	TRBD1
TGTGCCAGCAGCTTGTTCAGGGGGCTTGGGGGGAACACTGAAGCTTTCTTT	CASSLFRGLGGNTEAFF	TRBV5-4	NA	TRBJ1-1	TRBD1
TGTGCCAGCAGCCAAGAGGCGGCGTTCTCCTACGAGCAGTACTTC	CASSQEAAFSYEQYF	TRBV3-1/TRBV3-2	NA	TRBJ2-7	NA
TGTGCCAGCAGTTCCCCGGGACAGTACTCCTACGAGCAGTACTTC	CASSSPGQYSYEQYF	TRBV27	NA	TRBJ2-7	TRBD1
TGTGCCAGCAGTTTAGGGGCAGGGGATGGCTACACCTTC	CASSLGAGDGYTF	TRBV27	few	TRBJ1-2	NA
TGTGCCAGCACAATACAGGGCGAAACTGAAGCTTTCTTT	CASTIQGETEAFF	TRBV28	NA	TRBJ1-1	NA
TGTGCCAGCAGCTTATTAGGGCGGGGGAGCCAAGAGACCCAGTACTTC	CASSLLGRGSQETQYF	TRBV11-2	NA	TRBJ2-5	TRBD2
TGTGCCAGCAGTTACGGGACAGGGGGCCTCAATCAGCCCCAGCATTTT	CASSYGTGGLNQPQHF	TRBV6-2/TRBV6-3	NA	TRBJ1-5	TRBD1
TGTGCCAGCTTAACAGGGGGCAGCTATGGCTACACCTTC	CASLTGGSYGYTF	TRBV28	NA	TRBJ1-2	TRBD1
TGTGCCAGCAGCTCACTCTCGCTCGCACCCCTCCACTTT	CASSSLSLAPLHF	TRBV9	NA	TRBJ1-6	NA
TGCGCCAGCAGCCAAGAGGCGGGGGCGCGAGAGACCCAGTACTTC	CASSQEAGARETQYF	TRBV4-3	NA	TRBJ2-5	NA
TGTGCCAGCAGCTTTGGGGGGTGGGAGCAGTACTTC	CASSFGGWEQYF	TRBV12-3/TRBV12-4	NA	TRBJ2-7	NA
TGTGCCAGCAGCTTGGGGGACAGGTCGTACGAGCAGTACTTC	CASSLGDRSYEQYF	TRBV5-4	NA	TRBJ2-7	TRBD1
TGTGCCAGCTCACGGGACAGGGACGCTGAAGCTTTCTTT	CASSRDRDAEAFF	TRBV18	NA	TRBJ1-1	TRBD1
TGCGCCAGCAGCGCCCAGGGGGCGAGGAATGAGCAGTTCTTC	CASSAQGARNEQFF	TRBV5-1	NA	TRBJ2-1	TRBD1
TGTGCCAGCAGTTCCATCTTTGGGACAGGGAGGAATGAGCAGTTCTTC	CASSSIFGTGRNEQFF	TRBV6-2/TRBV6-3	NA	TRBJ2-1	TRBD1
TGCGCCAGCAGCCAAGCAGGGGGGCCCTATGGCTACACCTTC	CASSQAGGPYGYTF	TRBV4-3	NA	TRBJ1-2	TRBD1
TGCGCCAGCAGCTTAGCCGTAACGAACACTGAAGCTTTCTTT	CASSLAVTNTEAFF	TRBV4-3	NA	TRBJ1-1	NA
TGTGCCAGCAGTTTAGCAGGGGGACTTCACCAACAACCATCTGGAAACACCATATATTTT	CASSLAGGLHQQPSGNTIYF	TRBV28	NA	TRBJ1-3	TRBD1
TGTGCCTGGACCCCGAGGGGGCTACCAAGGGGGCCCCAGCATTTT	CAWTPRGLPRGPQHF	TRBV30	NA	TRBJ1-5	TRBD1
TGTGCCTGGAGGCGTGGGGGACAGGGAGATTCACCCCTCCACTTT	CAWRRGGQGDSPLHF	TRBV30	NA	TRBJ1-6	TRBD1
TGTGCCAGCAGCCGCAAACAGGGGGACAATGAAAAACTGTTTTTT	CASSRKQGDNEKLFF	TRBV4-2	NA	TRBJ1-4	TRBD1
TGTGTCAGAAGCCTCGGGAGGACAGAGAGGGAGTCACCCCTCCACTTT	CVRSLGRTERESPLHF	TRBV7-5	NA	TRBJ1-6	NA
TGTGCCAGAAGCCACCCCGCCTGTGGAGGGGGCAAGCCTGGAAACACCATATATTTT	CARSHPACGGGKPGNTIYF	TRBV5-3	NA	TRBJ1-3	TRBD1
TGTGCCAGCAGCTTGGCCGCGGGGAAACGGGGGACTGAAGCTTTCTTT	CASSLAAGKRGTEAFF	TRBV5-4	NA	TRBJ1-1	NA
TGTGCCAGCAGCGTAGGGCTAGCGGCCAACAATGAGCAGTTCTTC	CASSVGLAANNEQFF	TRBV9	NA	TRBJ2-1	TRBD2
TGTGCCAGCAGTCTAAGGAAGGGAAGTTTGTCTAGCGGGAGGACTGAGACCCAGTACTTC	CASSLRKGSLSSGRTETQYF	TRBV13	NA	TRBJ2-5	TRBD2
TGTGCCAGCAGCTTCATCAGGTCTCAGGGGGATACGCAGTATTTT	CASSFIRSQGDTQYF	TRBV11-2	NA	TRBJ2-3	NA
TGTGCCAGCAGCCCCGAAACGGGCGGGAGTCGGTTGGGTAATGAGCAGTTCTTC	CASSPETGGSRLGNEQFF	TRBV3-1/TRBV3-2	NA	TRBJ2-1	TRBD2
TGTGCCAGCAGCGTAGGAGGGACAGGGGGCCTGGAGACCCAGTACTTC	CASSVGGTGGLETQYF	TRBV9	NA	TRBJ2-5	TRBD1